Following are 9 T cell receptor beta chains from one sample sequenced in a study of T-cell reconstitution after alpha-beta-depleted transplantation in children listed by TCRdb under 2016. The intended sense of this specimen's treatment or condition label: allogeneic hematopoietic cell transplantation with graft depleted of TCRalphabeta T cells and CD19 B cells. Library prep was done by PCR. The sequencer listed for this sample is Illumina HiSeq 2500. To normalize quantification of the TCRbeta repertoire, the TCR libraries were built with molecular barcoding that relied on unique molecular identifiers. TCRdb reran the public reads through fastp at Q25 and MiXCR, keeping productive beta chains. Identical CDR3 protein sequences are pooled into one entry, listed with their most common genes and DNA. This sample has some 78,000 distinct CDR3 sequences in its table, and roughly an eighth of those were observed once. Roughly 30% of the sample lies in the top ten.

This specimen consisted of PBMCs, mostly from graft donor cells, obtained 180 days after TCRalphabeta/CD19-depleted stem cell transplant. Every receptor here comes from a male patient aged 2-15 years who had a stem cell transplant for acute lymphoblastic leukemia, so the T cells may come from the graft donor.

This clonotype has at least ten counts. The rearrangement joins TRBV12-3 or TRBV12-4 to TRBJ2-5; TRBD2 is a possible D gene (6 bases). V shed 3 bases and J shed 3 bases, with 8 bases lying between them. This CDR3 has 13 residues. The CDR3 DNA reads TGTGCCAGCAGTTTCGGGGGAAAAGAGACCCAGTACTTC. Translation gives CASSFGGKETQYF.

This chain connects TRBV29-1 to TRBJ1-5, with D possibly matching TRBD1 (6 bases). Trimming stripped 8 bases from V and 3 bases from J, with 11 bases between. The CDR3 is 12 amino acids. Germline V gives CDR1 SQVTM, CDR2 ANQGSEA. The CDR3 is CSFRDTNQPQHF. CDR3 nucleotides: TGCAGCTTCCGGGACACCAATCAGCCCCAGCATTTT.

Here the CDR3 DNA reads TGTGCCAGCAGTTCCGACCCCTTCTATGGCTACACCTTC. Protein sequence: CASSSDPFYGYTF. The rearrangement uses TRBV28 and TRBJ1-2, with unresolved D. Germline CDR1 is MDHEN and CDR2 is SYDVKM. The ends were cut back, 4 bases at V and 4 bases at J, with 10 bases in the middle. CDR3 length equals 13 residues.

This clonotype appeared many times. This sequence joins TRBV10-2 and TRBJ2-3, with TRBD2 matching 9 bases. V shed 4 bases, J shed 1 base, and the junction held 9 bases outside the gene matches. The V gene's germline CDR1 is WSHSY and CDR2 SAAADI. The length of the CDR3 is 17 residues. The chain's CDR3 is CASSAGRGGRGTDTQYF. The CDR3 region has the DNA TGCGCCAGCAGTGCGGGGCGGGGGGGCCGGGGCACAGATACGCAGTATTTT.

This clonotype came up a few times. This sequence joins TRBV6-2 or TRBV6-3 and TRBJ2-7; TRBD2 agrees at 9 bases. V shed 2 bases, J shed 5 bases, and the junction held 7 bases outside the gene matches. The V gene's germline CDR1 is MNHEY and CDR2 SVGEGT. CDR3 length: 15 amino acids. CDR3: CASSYPTSGDDEQYF. The CDR3 DNA reads as TGTGCCAGCAGTTACCCGACTAGCGGTGACGACGAGCAGTACTTC.

This clonotype came up a few times. This rearrangement joins TRBV7-2 to TRBJ2-5; D unclear. This CDR3 is built from 13 residues. V gave up 6 bases and J gave up 1 base, with 9 bases separating them. The V gene's germline CDR1 is SGHTA and CDR2 FQGNSA. Written as DNA, the CDR3 is TGTGCCAGCAGGGAAGACTTCCAAGAGACCCAGTACTTC. Protein: CASREDFQETQYF.

This clonotype was seen a handful of times. This rearrangement joins TRBV7-2 to TRBJ1-5; D is ambiguous. The CDR3 has 15 residues. V gave up 1 base and J gave up 6 bases, with 13 bases separating them. Germline V gene data show CDR1 as SGHTA and CDR2 as FQGNSA. In DNA form, the CDR3 reads TGTGCCAGCAGCTTAGGGACGGTAGTCGGTCAGCCCCAGCATTTT. Encoded protein: CASSLGTVVGQPQHF.

CDR3 nucleotides: TGCAGCGTTGAAGGACAGGACAGGGCCATTCAGTACTTC. As protein: CSVEGQDRAIQYF. J is TRBJ2-4 and V is TRBV29-1, with 8 bases aligning to TRBD1. The V gene's germline CDR1 is SQVTM and CDR2 ANQGSEA. The trim removed 1 base at V and 9 bases at J, leaving 5 bases unmatched. There are 13 residues in the CDR3.

At least ten counts were recorded for this clonotype. The rearrangement uses TRBV6-5 and TRBJ2-7; the D is unclear. The CDR3 contains 12 residues. V was clipped by 2 bases and J by 5 bases, with 7 bases between them. CDR1 is MNHEY, CDR2 SVGAGI, per germline. This CDR3 reads CASSYGDHEQYF. CDR3 DNA sequence: TGTGCCAGCAGTTACGGGGATCACGAGCAGTACTTC.